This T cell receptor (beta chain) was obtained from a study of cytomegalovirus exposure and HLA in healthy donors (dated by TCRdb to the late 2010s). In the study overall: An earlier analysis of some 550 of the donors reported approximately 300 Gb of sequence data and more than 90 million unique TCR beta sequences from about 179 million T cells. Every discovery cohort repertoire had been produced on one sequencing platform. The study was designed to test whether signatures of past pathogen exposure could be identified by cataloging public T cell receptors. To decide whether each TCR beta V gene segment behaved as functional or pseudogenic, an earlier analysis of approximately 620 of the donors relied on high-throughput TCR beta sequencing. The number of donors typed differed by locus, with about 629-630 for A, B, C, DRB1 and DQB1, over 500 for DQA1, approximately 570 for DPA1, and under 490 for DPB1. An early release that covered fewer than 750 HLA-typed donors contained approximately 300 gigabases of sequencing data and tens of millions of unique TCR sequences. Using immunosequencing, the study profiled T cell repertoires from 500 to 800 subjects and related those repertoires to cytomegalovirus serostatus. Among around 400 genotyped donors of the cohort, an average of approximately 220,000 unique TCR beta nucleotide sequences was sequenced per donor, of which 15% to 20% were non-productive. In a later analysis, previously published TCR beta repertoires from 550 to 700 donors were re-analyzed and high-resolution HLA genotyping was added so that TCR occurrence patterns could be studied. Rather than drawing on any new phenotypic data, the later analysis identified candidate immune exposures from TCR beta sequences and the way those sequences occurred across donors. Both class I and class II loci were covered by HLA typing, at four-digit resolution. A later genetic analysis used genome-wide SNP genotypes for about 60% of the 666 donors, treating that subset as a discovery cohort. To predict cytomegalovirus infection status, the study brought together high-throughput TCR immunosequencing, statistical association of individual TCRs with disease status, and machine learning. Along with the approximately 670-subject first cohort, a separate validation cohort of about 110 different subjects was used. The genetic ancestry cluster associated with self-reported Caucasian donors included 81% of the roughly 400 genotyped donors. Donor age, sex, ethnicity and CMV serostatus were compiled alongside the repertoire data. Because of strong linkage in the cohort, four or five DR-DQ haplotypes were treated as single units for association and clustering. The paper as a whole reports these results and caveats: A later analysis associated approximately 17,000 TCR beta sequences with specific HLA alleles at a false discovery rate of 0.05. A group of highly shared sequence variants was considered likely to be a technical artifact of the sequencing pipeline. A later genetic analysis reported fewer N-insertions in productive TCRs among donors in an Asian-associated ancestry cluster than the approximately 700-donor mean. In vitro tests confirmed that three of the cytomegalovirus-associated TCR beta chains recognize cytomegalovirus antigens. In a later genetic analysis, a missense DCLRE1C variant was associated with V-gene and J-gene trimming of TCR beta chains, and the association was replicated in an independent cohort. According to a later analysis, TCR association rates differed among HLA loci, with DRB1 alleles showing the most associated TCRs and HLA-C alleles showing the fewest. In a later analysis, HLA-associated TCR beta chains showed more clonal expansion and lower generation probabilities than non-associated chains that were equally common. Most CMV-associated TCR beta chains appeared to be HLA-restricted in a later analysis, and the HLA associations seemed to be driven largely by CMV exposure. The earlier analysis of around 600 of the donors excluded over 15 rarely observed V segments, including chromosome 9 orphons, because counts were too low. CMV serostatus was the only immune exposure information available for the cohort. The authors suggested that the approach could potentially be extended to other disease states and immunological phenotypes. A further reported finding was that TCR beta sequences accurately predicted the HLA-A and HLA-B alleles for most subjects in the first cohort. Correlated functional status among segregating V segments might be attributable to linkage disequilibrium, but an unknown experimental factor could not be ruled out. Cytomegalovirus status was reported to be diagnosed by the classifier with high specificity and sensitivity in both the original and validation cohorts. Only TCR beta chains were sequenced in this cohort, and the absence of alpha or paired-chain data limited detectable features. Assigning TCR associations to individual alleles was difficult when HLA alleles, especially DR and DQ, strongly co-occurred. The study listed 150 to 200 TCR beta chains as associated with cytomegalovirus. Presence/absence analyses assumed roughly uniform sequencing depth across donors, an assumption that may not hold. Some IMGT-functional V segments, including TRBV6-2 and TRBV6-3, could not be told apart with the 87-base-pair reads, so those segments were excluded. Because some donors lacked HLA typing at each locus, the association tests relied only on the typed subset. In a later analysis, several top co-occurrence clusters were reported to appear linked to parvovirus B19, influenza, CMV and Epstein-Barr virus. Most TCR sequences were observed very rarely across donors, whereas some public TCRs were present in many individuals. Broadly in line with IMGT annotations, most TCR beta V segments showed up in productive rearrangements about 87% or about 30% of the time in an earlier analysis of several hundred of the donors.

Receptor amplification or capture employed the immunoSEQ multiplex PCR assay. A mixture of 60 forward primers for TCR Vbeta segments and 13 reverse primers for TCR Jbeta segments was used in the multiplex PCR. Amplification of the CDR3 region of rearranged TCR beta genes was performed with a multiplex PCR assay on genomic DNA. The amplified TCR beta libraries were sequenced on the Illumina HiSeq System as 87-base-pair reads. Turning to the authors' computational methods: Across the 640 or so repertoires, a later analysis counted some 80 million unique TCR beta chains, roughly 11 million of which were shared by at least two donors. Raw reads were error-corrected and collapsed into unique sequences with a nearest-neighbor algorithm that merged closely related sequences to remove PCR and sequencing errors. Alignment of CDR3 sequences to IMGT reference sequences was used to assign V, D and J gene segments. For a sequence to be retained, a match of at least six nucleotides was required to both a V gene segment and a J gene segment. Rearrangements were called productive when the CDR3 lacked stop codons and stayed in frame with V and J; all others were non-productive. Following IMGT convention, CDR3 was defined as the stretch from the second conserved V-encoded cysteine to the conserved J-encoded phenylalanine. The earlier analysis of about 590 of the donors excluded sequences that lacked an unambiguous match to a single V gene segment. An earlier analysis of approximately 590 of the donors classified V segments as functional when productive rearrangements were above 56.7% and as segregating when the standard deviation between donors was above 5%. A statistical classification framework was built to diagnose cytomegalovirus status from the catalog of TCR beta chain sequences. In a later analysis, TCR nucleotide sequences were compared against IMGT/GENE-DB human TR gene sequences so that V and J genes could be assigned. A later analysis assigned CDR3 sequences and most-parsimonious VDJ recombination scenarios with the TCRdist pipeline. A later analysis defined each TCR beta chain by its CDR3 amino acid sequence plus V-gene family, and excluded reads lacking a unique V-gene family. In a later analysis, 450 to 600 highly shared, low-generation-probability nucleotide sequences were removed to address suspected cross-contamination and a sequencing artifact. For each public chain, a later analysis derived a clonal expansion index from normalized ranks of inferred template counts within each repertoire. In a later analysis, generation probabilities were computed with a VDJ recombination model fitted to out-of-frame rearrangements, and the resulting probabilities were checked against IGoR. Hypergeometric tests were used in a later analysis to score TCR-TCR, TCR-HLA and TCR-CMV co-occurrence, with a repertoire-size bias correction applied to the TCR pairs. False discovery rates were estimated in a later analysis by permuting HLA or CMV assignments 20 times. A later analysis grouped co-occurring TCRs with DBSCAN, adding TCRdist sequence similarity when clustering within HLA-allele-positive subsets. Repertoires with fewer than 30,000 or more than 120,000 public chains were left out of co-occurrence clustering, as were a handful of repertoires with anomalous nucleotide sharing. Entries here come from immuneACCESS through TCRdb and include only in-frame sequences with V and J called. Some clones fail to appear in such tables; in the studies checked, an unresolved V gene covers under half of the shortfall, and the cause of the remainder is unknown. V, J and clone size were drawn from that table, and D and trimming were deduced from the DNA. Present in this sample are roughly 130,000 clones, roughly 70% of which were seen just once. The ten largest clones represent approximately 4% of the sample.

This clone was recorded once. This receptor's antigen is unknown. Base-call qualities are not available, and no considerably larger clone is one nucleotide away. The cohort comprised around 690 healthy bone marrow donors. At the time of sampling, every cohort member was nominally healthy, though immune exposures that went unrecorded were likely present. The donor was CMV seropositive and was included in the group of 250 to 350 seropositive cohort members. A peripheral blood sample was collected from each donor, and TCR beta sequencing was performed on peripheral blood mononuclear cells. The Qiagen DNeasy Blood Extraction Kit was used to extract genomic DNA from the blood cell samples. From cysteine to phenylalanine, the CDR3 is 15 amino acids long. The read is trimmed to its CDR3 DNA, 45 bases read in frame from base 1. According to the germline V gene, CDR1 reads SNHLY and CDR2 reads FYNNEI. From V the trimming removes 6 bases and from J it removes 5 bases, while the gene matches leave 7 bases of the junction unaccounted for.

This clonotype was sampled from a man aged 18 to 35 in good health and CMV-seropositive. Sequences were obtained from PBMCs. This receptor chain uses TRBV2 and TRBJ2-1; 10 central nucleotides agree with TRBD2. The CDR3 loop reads CASSQRLAGDNEQFF. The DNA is TGTGCCAGCAGCCAGAGGCTAGCGGGGGACAATGAGCAGTTCTTC.